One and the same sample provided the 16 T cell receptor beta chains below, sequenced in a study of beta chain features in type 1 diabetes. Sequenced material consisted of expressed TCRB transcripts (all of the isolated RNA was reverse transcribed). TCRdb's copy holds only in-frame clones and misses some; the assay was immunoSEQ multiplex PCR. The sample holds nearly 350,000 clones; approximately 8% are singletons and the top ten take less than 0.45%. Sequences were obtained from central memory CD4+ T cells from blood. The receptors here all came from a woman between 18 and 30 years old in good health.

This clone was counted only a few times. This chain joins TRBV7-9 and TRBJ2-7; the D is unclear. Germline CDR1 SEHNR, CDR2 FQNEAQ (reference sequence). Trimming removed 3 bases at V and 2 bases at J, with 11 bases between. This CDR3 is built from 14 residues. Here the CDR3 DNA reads TGTGCCAGCAGCTTTTACACCTCTCCCTACGAGCAGTACTTC. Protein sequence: CASSFYTSPYEQYF.

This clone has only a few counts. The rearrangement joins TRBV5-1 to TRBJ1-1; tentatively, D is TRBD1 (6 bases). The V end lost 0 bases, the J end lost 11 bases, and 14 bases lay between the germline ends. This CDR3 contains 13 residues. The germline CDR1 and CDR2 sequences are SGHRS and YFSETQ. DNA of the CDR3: TGCGCCAGCAGCTTGGAAGGGGGACAACGGGCTTTCTTT. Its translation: CASSLEGGQRAFF. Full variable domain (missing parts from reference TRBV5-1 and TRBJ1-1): KAGVTQTPRYLIKTRGQQVTLSCSPISGHRSVSWYQQTPGQGLQFLFEYFSETQRNKGNFPGRFSGRQFSNSRSEMNVSTLELGDSALYLCASSLEGGQRAFFGQGTRLTVV.

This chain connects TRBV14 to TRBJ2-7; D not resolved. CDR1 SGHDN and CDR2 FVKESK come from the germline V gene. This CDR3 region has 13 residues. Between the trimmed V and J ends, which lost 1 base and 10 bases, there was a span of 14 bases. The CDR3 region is CASSQGPGLSQYF. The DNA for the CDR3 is TGTGCCAGCAGCCAAGGGCCGGGCCTATCTCAGTACTTC. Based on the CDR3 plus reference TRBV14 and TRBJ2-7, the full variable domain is EAGVTQFPSHSVIEKGQTVTLRCDPISGHDNLYWYRRVMGKEIKFLLHFVKESKQDESGMPNNRFLAERTGGTYSTLKVQPAELEDSGVYFCASSQGPGLSQYFGPGTRLTVT.

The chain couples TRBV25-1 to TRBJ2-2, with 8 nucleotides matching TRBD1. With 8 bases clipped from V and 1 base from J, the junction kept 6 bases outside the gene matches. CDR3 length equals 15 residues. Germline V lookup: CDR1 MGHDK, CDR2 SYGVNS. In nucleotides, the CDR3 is TGTGCCAGCGCCCGGACAGGGTGGAACACCGGGGAGCTGTTTTTT. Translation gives CASARTGWNTGELFF.

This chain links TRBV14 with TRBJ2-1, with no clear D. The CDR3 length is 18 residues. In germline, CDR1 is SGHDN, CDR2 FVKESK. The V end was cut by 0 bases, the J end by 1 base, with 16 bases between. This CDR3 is CASSQDGWSGWSYNEQFF. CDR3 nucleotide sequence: TGTGCCAGCAGCCAAGATGGCTGGAGTGGCTGGTCCTACAATGAGCAGTTCTTC.

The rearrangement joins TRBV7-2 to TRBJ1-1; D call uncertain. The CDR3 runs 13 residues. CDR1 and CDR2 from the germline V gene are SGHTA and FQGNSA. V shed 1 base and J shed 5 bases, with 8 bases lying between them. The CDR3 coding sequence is TGTGCCAGCAGCTTAGAGATTTCGACTGAAGCTTTCTTT. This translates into CASSLEISTEAFF. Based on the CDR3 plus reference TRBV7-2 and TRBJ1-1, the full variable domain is GAGVSQSPSNKVTEKGKDVELRCDPISGHTALYWYRQSLGQGLEFLIYFQGNSAPDKSGLPSDRFSAERTGGSVSTLTIQRTQQEDSAVYLCASSLEISTEAFFGQGTRLTVV.

CDR3 in amino acids: CASSLRAGTQETQYF. The CDR3, as DNA: TGCGCCAGCAGCTTGCGAGCGGGGACCCAAGAGACCCAGTACTTC. The chain carries TRBV5-1 and TRBJ2-5, with TRBD2 matching 7 bases. V lost 1 base, J lost 1 base, and 4 bases stayed unmatched. The germline gives CDR1 SGHRS, CDR2 YFSETQ. The CDR3 runs 15 residues.

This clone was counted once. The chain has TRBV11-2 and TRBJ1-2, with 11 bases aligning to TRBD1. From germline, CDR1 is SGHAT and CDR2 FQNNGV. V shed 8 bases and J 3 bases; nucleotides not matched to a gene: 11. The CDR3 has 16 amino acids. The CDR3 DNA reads TGTGCCAGCCGAAATCAGAGGGACAGGGGGTACTATGGCTACACCTTC. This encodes CASRNQRDRGYYGYTF.

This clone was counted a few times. In DNA form, the CDR3 reads TGTGCCAGCAGCAGTATACCGGCCGCTGAGCAGTTCTTC. Translation gives CASSSIPAAEQFF. The chain carries TRBV7-2 and TRBJ2-1; no clear D. V gave up 5 bases and J gave up 9 bases, with 14 bases separating them. Germline V lookup: CDR1 SGHTA, CDR2 FQGNSA. The CDR3 length is 13 residues.

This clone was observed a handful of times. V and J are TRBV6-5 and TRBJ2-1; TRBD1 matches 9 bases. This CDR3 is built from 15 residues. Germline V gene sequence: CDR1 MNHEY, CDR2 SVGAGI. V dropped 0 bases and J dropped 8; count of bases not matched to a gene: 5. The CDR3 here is CASSYSGQGSYEQFF. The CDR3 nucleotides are TGTGCCAGCAGTTACTCGGGACAGGGTAGCTATGAGCAGTTCTTC.

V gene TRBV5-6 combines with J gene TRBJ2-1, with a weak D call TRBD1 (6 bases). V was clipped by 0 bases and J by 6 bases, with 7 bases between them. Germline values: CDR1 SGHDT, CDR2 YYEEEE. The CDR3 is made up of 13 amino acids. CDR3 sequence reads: CASSLDRANEQFF. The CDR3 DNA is TGTGCCAGCAGCTTGGACAGGGCCAATGAGCAGTTCTTC.

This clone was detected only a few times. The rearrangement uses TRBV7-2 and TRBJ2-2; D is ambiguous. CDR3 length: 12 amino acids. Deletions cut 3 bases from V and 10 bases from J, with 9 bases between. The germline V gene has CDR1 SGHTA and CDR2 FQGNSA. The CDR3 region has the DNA TGTGCCAGCAGCTTCGACTGGGCGGAGCTGTTTTTT. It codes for CASSFDWAELFF.

CDR3 DNA: TGTGCCAGCAGTGCCACCGCTAGCGGGAAGAGCTCCTACAATGAGCAGTTCTTC. Amino acid sequence: CASSATASGKSSYNEQFF. The chain uses TRBV25-1 and TRBJ2-1, with 9 bases lining up with TRBD2. Germline loops: CDR1 MGHDK, CDR2 SYGVNS. Unmatched junction bases numbered 10, after V lost 4 bases and J lost 0 bases. This CDR3 has 18 residues. The complete variable domain, with remaining parts taken from reference TRBV25-1 and TRBJ2-1, reads EADIYQTPRYLVIGTGKKITLECSQTMGHDKMYWYQQDPGMELHLIHYSYGVNSTEKGDLSSESTVSRIRTEHFPLTLESARPSHTSQYLCASSATASGKSSYNEQFFGPGTRLTVL.

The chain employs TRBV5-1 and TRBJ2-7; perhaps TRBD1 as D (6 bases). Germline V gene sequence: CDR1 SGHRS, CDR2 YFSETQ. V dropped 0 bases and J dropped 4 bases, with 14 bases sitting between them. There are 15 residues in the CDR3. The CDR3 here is CASSLGGGVNYEQYF. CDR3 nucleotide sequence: TGCGCCAGCAGCTTGGGTGGGGGCGTTAATTACGAGCAGTACTTC.

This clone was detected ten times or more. CDR3 sequence: CASSVTGAVEQYF. Here the CDR3 DNA reads TGTGCCAGCAGTGTTACAGGGGCGGTCGAGCAGTACTTC. V usage is TRBV28 and J usage is TRBJ2-7, with 7 bases matching TRBD1. V lost 5 bases, J lost 6 bases, and 7 bases stayed unmatched. Germline CDR1 and CDR2: MDHEN and SYDVKM. The CDR3 consists of 13 residues.

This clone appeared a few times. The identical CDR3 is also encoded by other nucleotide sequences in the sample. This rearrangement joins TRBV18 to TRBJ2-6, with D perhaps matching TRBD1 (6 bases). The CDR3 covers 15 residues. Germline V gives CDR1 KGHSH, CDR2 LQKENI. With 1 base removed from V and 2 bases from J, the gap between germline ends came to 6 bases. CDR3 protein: CASSPQGAGANVLTF. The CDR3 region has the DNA TGTGCCAGCTCACCACAGGGGGCTGGGGCCAACGTCCTGACTTTC.